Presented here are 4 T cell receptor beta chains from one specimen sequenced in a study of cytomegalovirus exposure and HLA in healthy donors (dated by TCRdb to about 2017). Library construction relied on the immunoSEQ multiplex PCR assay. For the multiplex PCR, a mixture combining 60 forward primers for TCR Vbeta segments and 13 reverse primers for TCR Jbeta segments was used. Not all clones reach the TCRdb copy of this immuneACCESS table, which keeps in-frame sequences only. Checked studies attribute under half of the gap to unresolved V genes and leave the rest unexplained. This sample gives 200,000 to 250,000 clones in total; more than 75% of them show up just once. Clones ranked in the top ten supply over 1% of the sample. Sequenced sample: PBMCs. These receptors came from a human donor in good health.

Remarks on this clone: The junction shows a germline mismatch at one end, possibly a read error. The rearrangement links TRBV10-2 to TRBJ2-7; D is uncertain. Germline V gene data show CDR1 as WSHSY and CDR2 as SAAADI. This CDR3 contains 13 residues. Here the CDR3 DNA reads TGCGCCAGCAGTGAAATTGGCTCCCACGAGCAGTACTTC. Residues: CASSEIGSHEQYF.

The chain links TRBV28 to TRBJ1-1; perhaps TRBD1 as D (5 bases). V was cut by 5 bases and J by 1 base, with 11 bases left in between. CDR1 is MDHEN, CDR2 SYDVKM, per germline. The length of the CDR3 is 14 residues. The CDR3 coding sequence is TGTGCCAGCAGTCTAGACGACAGGAACACTGAAGCTTTCTTT. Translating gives CASSLDDRNTEAFF.

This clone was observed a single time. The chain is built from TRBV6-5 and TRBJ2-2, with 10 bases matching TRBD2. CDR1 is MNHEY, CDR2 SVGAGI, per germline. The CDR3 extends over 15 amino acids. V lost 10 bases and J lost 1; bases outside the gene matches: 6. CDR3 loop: CAIARTSGNTGELFF. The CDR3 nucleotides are TGTGCCATCGCCCGGACTAGCGGGAACACCGGGGAGCTGTTTTTT.

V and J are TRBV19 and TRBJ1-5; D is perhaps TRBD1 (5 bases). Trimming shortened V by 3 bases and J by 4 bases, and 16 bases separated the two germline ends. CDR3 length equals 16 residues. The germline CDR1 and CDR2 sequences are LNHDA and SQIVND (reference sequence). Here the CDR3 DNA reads TGTGCCAGTAGTATCGTACAGGCCCGAGCAAATCAGCCCCAGCATTTT. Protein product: CASSIVQARANQPQHF.